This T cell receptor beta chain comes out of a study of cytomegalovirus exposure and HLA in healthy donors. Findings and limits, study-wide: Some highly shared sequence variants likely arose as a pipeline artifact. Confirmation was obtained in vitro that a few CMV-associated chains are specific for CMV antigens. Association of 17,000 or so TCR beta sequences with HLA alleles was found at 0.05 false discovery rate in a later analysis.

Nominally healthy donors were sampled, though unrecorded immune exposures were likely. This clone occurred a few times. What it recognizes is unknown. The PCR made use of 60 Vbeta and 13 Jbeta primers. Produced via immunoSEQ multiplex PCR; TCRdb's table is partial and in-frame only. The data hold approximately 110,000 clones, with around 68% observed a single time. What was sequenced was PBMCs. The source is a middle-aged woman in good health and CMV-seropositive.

This CDR3 is CASSLRGLVYGYTF. As DNA, the CDR3 is TGTGCCAGCAGCTTAAGGGGCCTGGTCTATGGCTACACCTTC. V gene TRBV5-6 combines with J gene TRBJ1-2, with D possibly TRBD1 on 5 matching bases. CDR3 length equals 14 residues. V was shortened by 2 bases and J by 4 bases, with 12 bases between the two germline ends. Germline V gene sequence: CDR1 SGHDT, CDR2 YYEEEE.